The source of this T cell receptor beta chain is a study of T cell responses to AZD1222 COVID-19 vaccine. Sequencing was performed with immunoSEQ multiplex PCR; in TCRdb, only in-frame clones are kept and a portion is missing. Of 150,000 to 200,000 clones listed, roughly 92% are singletons. Between the trimmed V and J ends, which lost 3 bases and 0 bases, there was a span of 3 bases. The CDR3 totals 14 residues. Germline V CDR1 and CDR2: LGHDT, YNNKEL (reference sequence). The specimen was peripheral blood, collected on day 0 of AZD1222 vaccination. The source of this sequence is an adult in good health. The rearrangement links TRBV3-1 (or the pseudogene TRBV3-2) to TRBJ1-6, with unresolved D. CDR3 nucleotides: TGTGCCAGCAGCCAGGGCTCCTATAATTCACCCCTCCACTTT. Translated: CASSQGSYNSPLHF.